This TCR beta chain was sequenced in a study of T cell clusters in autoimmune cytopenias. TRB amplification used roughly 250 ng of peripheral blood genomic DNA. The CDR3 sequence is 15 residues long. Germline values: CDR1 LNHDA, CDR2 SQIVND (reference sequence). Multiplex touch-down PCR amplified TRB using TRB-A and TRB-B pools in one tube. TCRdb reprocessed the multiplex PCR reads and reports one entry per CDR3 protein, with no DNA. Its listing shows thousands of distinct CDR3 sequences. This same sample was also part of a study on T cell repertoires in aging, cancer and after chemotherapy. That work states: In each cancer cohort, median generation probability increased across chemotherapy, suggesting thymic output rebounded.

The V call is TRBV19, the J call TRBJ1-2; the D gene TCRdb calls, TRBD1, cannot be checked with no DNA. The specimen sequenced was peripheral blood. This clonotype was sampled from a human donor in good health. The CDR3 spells CASSPTGAGDYGYTF. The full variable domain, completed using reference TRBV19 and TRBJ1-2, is DGGITQSPKYLFRKEGQNVTLSCEQNLNHDAMYWYRQDPGQGLRLIYYSQIVNDFQKGDIAEGYSVSREKKESFPLTVTSAQKNPTAFYLCASSPTGAGDYGYTFGSGTRLTVV.